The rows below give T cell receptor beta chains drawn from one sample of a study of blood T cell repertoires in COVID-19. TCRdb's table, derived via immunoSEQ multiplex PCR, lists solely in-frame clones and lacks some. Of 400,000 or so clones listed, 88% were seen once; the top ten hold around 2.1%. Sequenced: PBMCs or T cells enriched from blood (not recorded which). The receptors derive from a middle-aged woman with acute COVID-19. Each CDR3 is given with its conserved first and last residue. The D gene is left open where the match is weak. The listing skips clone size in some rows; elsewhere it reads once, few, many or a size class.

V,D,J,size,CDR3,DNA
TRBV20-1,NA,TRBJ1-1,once,CSAGTLGRAFF,TGCAGTGCTGGAACCCTGGGCCGGGCTTTCTTT
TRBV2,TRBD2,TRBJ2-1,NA,CASRTSGGYNEQFF,TGTGCCAGCAGGACTAGCGGGGGTTACAATGAGCAGTTCTTC
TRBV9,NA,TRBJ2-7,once,CASSVNSAGEQYF,TGTGCCAGCAGCGTAAACTCGGCGGGAGAGCAGTACTTC
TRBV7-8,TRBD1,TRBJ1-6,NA,CASSPDRGNSPLHF,TGTGCCAGCAGCCCAGACAGGGGGAATTCACCCCTCCACTTT
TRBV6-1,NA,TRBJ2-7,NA,CASSEALPTAAYEQYF,TGTGCCAGCAGTGAAGCGCTTCCGACAGCCGCCTACGAGCAGTACTTC
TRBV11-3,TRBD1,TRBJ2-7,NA,CASSRGTGVGYEQYF,TGTGCCAGCAGCAGGGGGACAGGGGTTGGCTACGAGCAGTACTTC
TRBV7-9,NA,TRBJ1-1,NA,CASSPGQMNTEAFF,TGTGCCAGCAGCCCTGGACAGATGAACACTGAAGCTTTCTTT
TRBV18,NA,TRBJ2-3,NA,CASSLGLPATDTQYF,TGTGCCAGCTCTCTAGGCCTTCCTGCCACAGATACGCAGTATTTT
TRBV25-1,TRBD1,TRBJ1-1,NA,CASSPTGVNTEAFF,TGTGCCAGCAGCCCTACAGGGGTGAACACTGAAGCTTTCTTT
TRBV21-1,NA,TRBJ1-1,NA,CASGWGEIEAFF,TGTGCCAGCGGGTGGGGGGAGATTGAAGCTTTCTTT
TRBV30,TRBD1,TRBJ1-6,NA,CAWSVQGDSPLHF,TGTGCCTGGAGTGTACAGGGGGATTCACCCCTCCACTTT
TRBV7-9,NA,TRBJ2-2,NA,CASSRIAGELFF,TGTGCCAGCAGCCGCATAGCCGGGGAGCTGTTTTTT
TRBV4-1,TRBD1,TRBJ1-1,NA,CASSPLAGTANTEAFF,TGCGCCAGCAGCCCCCTCGCCGGGACAGCTAACACTGAAGCTTTCTTT
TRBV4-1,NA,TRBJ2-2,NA,CASSQVQGSGELFF,TGCGCCAGCAGCCAAGTCCAGGGTAGCGGGGAGCTGTTTTTT
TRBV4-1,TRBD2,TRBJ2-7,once,CASSQGLGLSYEQYF,TGCGCCAGCAGCCAGGGTTTGGGACTATCCTACGAGCAGTACTTC
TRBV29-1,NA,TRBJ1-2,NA,CSVVKGDYGYTF,TGCAGCGTTGTCAAGGGGGACTATGGCTACACCTTC
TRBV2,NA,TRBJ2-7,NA,CASSLRDKSSYEQYF,TGTGCCAGCAGCCTGCGAGATAAAAGCTCCTACGAGCAGTACTTC
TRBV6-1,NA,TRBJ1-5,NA,CASSESQGYQPQHF,TGTGCCAGCAGTGAATCACAGGGTTATCAGCCCCAGCATTTT
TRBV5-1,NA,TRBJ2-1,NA,CASSLGLDTDEQFF,TGCGCCAGCAGCTTGGGACTAGATACGGATGAGCAGTTCTTC
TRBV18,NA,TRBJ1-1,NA,CASSPRTDEAFF,TGTGCCAGCTCACCACGAACAGATGAAGCTTTCTTT
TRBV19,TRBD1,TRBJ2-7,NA,CASSFDRVRDEQYF,TGTGCCAGTAGTTTCGACAGGGTGAGAGACGAGCAGTACTTC
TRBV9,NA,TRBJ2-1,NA,CASSVKTSLSEQFF,TGTGCCAGCAGTGTAAAGACTAGTCTCTCTGAGCAGTTCTTC
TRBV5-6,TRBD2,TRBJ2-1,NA,CASSSGLATYNEQFF,TGTGCCAGCAGTTCGGGACTAGCGACCTACAATGAGCAGTTCTTC
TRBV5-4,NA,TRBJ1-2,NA,CASSLARDFYGYTF,TGTGCCAGCAGCTTGGCACGAGACTTCTATGGCTACACCTTC
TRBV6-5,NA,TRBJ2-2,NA,CASTQRSNTGELFF,TGTGCCAGCACCCAGCGGTCGAACACCGGGGAGCTGTTTTTT
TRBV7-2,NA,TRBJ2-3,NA,CASSLARGSTDTQYF,TGTGCCAGCAGCTTAGCTCGGGGGAGTACAGATACGCAGTATTTT
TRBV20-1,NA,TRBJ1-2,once,CSARFRVGYTF,TGCAGTGCTAGATTCAGGGTGGGCTACACCTTC
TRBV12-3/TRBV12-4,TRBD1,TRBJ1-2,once,CASSPTGVHGYTF,TGTGCCAGCAGTCCGACAGGGGTTCATGGCTACACCTTC
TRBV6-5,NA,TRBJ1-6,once,CASSYAGTNSPLHF,TGTGCCAGCAGCTACGCCGGGACAAATTCACCCCTCCACTTT
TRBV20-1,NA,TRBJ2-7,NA,CSASGSTAQIREQYF,TGCAGTGCTAGTGGTAGTACAGCCCAAATCCGAGAGCAGTACTTC
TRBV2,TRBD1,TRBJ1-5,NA,CASSQDRVNQPQHF,TGTGCCAGCAGTCAGGACAGGGTCAATCAGCCCCAGCATTTT
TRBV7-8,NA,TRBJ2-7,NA,CASSLGQNYEQYF,TGTGCCAGCAGCTTAGGACAGAACTACGAGCAGTACTTC
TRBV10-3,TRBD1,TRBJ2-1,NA,CAISEFEGAIEQFF,TGTGCCATCAGTGAGTTCGAGGGGGCTATTGAGCAGTTCTTC
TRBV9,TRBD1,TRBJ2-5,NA,CASSGDRGRETQYF,TGTGCCAGCAGCGGAGACAGGGGAAGGGAGACCCAGTACTTC
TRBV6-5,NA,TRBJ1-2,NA,CASHTGNGYTF,TGTGCCAGCCACACAGGGAATGGCTACACCTTC
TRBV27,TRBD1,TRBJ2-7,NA,CASSLSGTANYEQYF,TGTGCCAGCAGTTTATCCGGGACAGCGAACTACGAGCAGTACTTC
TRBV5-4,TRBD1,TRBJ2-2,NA,CASSNPRDRSTGELFF,TGTGCCAGCAGCAACCCCCGGGACAGAAGCACCGGGGAGCTGTTTTTT
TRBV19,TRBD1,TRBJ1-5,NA,CASRLQGANQPQHF,TGTGCCAGTAGGCTACAGGGGGCCAATCAGCCCCAGCATTTT
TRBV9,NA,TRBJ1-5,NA,CASSVEPLRDTRDYSNQPQHF,TGTGCCAGCAGCGTAGAACCACTCCGGGACACCCGAGATTATAGCAATCAGCCCCAGCATTTT
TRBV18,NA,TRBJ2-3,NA,CASSLRTGKTDTQYF,TGTGCCAGCTCACTACGGACGGGGAAGACAGATACGCAGTATTTT
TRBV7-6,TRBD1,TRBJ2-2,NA,CASSSVTGENGELFF,TGTGCCAGCAGCTCGGTGACAGGGGAAAACGGGGAGCTGTTTTTT
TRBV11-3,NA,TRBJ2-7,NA,CASSADSGPSYEQYF,TGTGCCAGCAGCGCCGATAGCGGACCCTCCTACGAGCAGTACTTC
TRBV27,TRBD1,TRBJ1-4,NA,CASSFRDSDEKLFF,TGTGCCAGCAGTTTCCGGGACAGCGATGAAAAACTGTTTTTT
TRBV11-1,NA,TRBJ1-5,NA,CASSLDGTHSNQPQHF,TGTGCCAGCAGCTTAGACGGGACACATAGCAATCAGCCCCAGCATTTT
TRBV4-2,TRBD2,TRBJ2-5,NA,CASSQERLAGWETQYF,TGTGCCAGCAGCCAAGAAAGGCTAGCGGGGTGGGAGACCCAGTACTTC
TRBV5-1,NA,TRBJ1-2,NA,CASSLNTRGYGYTF,TGCGCCAGCAGCTTAAATACAAGGGGCTATGGCTACACCTTC
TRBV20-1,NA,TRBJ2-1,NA,CSASSGWSSYNEQFF,TGCAGTGCTAGTTCTGGTTGGAGCTCCTACAATGAGCAGTTCTTC
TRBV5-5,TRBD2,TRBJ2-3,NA,CASKGLAVRDTQYF,TGTGCCAGCAAGGGACTAGCGGTAAGAGATACGCAGTATTTT
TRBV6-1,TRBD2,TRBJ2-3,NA,CASSEIAGRGADTQYF,TGTGCCAGCAGTGAGATAGCGGGGCGGGGAGCAGATACGCAGTATTTT
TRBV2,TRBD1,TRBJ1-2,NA,CASTISRGRGDYGYTF,TGTGCCAGCACTATTTCGAGGGGGCGCGGGGACTATGGCTACACCTTC
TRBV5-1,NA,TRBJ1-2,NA,CASSLDPARGFLNYGYTF,TGCGCCAGCAGCTTGGATCCTGCCAGGGGCTTTCTTAACTATGGCTACACCTTC
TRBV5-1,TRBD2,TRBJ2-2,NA,CASSLGGGTGELFF,TGCGCCAGCAGCTTGGGCGGGGGCACCGGGGAGCTGTTTTTT
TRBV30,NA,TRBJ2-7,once,CAWTLGGYYEQYF,TGTGCCTGGACCCTGGGCGGGTACTACGAGCAGTACTTC
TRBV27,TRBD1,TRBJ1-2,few,CASSHLTGDGYTF,TGTGCCAGCAGTCACCTGACAGGGGATGGCTACACCTTC
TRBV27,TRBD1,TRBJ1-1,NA,CASSFGQGVSTEAFF,TGTGCCAGCAGTTTCGGGCAGGGGGTGAGCACTGAAGCTTTCTTT
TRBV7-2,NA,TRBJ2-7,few,CASSLAAPFYEQYF,TGTGCCAGCAGCTTAGCAGCACCCTTCTACGAGCAGTACTTC
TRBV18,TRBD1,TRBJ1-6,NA,CASSGQGENSPLHF,TGTGCCAGCTCAGGACAGGGTGAGAATTCACCCCTCCACTTT